This T cell receptor (beta chain) originates from a study of blood T cells in healthy people across ages. In the study overall: The capture of about one barcoded beta molecule per two T cells was achieved by template switching.

With regard to this clonotype: No antigen is known for it.

General study findings and limits: Donors of long life had a larger count of naive CD4+ cells and greater diversity than aged donors.

Using a J-beta primer mix together with a sample-barcoded 5' primer, a second PCR was run for roughly 6 to 12 cycles. TCRdb fed the 5' RACE reads into MiXCR, producing one record per CDR3 protein. The sample shows about 580,000 distinct CDR3 sequences, 40% to 55% of them seen only once. The CDR3 sequence is 15 residues long. The trim removed 2 bases at V and 6 bases at J, leaving 10 bases unmatched. CDR1 and CDR2 (germline): DFQATT, SNEGSKA (reference sequence). The gene calls are TRBV20-1 and TRBJ1-2; 9 positions match TRBD1. This TCR was sampled from a man at least 80 years old in good health. The sequenced sample consisted of blood. This chain's CDR3 is CSARLTGTGNHGYTF. CDR3 coding DNA: TGCAGTGCTAGACTTACCGGGACAGGGAACCATGGCTACACCTTC.